A selection of T cell receptor beta chains follows, all from one sample in a study of blood T cell repertoires in COVID-19. Only in-frame clones appear in the TCRdb table, and some are missing; sequencing was by immunoSEQ multiplex PCR. In the table there are 50,000 or so clones, roughly 84% of which are singletons. The sequenced sample was peripheral blood. These receptors were collected from a man over 45 with active COVID-19. Both conserved end residues are part of each CDR3. Fields, in order: J gene, clone size, D gene, V gene, CDR3 protein, CDR3 DNA. The D gene is left open where the match is weak. A clone size is listed for some rows: how often the clone was seen (once, few, many), or a class if it is expanded.

>TRBJ2-2|once|-|TRBV4-1
CASSQEMESPSELFF
TGCGCCAGCAGCCAAGAAATGGAGTCACCCTCCGAGCTGTTTTTT
>TRBJ2-3|-|TRBD2|TRBV11-3
CASSATSASTDTQYF
TGTGCCAGCAGCGCCACTAGCGCCAGCACAGATACGCAGTATTTT
>TRBJ2-7|-|TRBD2|TRBV2
CASRASGGTTGILEQYF
TGTGCCAGCAGGGCTAGCGGGGGGACAACCGGGATTTTGGAGCAGTACTTC
>TRBJ1-6|-|-|TRBV5-8
CASSLNSGPAGSPLHF
TGTGCCAGCAGCTTGAATTCAGGGCCTGCGGGATCACCCCTCCACTTT
>TRBJ1-5|few|TRBD1|TRBV19
CASSAADRGSNQPQHF
TGTGCCAGTAGTGCCGCGGACAGGGGTAGTAATCAGCCCCAGCATTTT
>TRBJ1-6|-|TRBD1|TRBV28
CATLGQLNSPLHF
TGTGCCACCCTGGGACAGCTAAATTCACCCCTCCACTTT
>TRBJ2-5|-|TRBD2|TRBV7-9
CASSLGTGTSGETQYF
TGTGCCAGCAGCTTGGGCACCGGGACTAGCGGGGAGACCCAGTACTTC
>TRBJ2-5|-|-|TRBV29-1
CSVGEGKETQYF
TGCAGCGTTGGTGAGGGTAAAGAGACCCAGTACTTC
>TRBJ1-2|-|-|TRBV2
CASSGQYGYTF
TGTGCCAGCAGTGGACAGTATGGCTACACCTTC
>TRBJ2-1|-|TRBD1|TRBV11-2
CASSGDRGRYNEQFF
TGTGCCAGCAGCGGGGACAGGGGGCGGTACAATGAGCAGTTCTTC
>TRBJ1-2|-|-|TRBV6-2/TRBV6-3
CASSGPQNGYTF
TGTGCCAGCAGTGGGCCTCAGAATGGCTACACCTTC
>TRBJ1-1|-|-|TRBV7-2
CASSLYYGMNTEAFF
TGTGCCAGCAGCTTATACTACGGGATGAACACTGAAGCTTTCTTT
>TRBJ1-3|few|TRBD1|TRBV6-5
CASSYGQGGGNTIYF
TGTGCCAGCAGTTACGGACAGGGTGGCGGAAACACCATATATTTT
>TRBJ1-1|-|-|TRBV7-8
CASSLAVRSNTEAFF
TGTGCCAGCAGCTTAGCGGTCAGGTCGAACACTGAAGCTTTCTTT
>TRBJ2-2|-|TRBD2|TRBV5-4
CASSPGGLAGVVGELFF
TGTGCCAGCAGCCCGGGTGGACTAGCGGGAGTCGTCGGGGAGCTGTTTTTT
>TRBJ2-3|-|TRBD2|TRBV5-1
CASSFGAGAGTDTQYF
TGCGCCAGCAGCTTCGGGGCGGGAGCGGGCACAGATACGCAGTATTTT
>TRBJ2-1|-|TRBD1|TRBV29-1
CSVLGTGGYDEQFF
TGCAGCGTCCTCGGGACAGGGGGCTACGATGAGCAGTTCTTC
>TRBJ2-3|-|TRBD2|TRBV12-5
CASGLVLLAGGKDTQYF
TGTGCTAGTGGTTTGGTACTACTAGCGGGAGGAAAAGATACGCAGTATTTT
>TRBJ1-1|-|-|TRBV14
CASSQLLGGNTEAFF
TGTGCCAGCAGCCAGCTTTTGGGGGGGAACACTGAAGCTTTCTTT
>TRBJ2-3|-|-|TRBV19
CATKRQAWGADTQYF
TGTGCCACCAAACGACAGGCATGGGGCGCCGATACGCAGTATTTT
>TRBJ2-7|-|TRBD2|TRBV7-9
CASSLDWGLAVTYEQYF
TGTGCCAGCAGCTTAGATTGGGGCCTAGCGGTAACCTACGAGCAGTACTTC
>TRBJ1-1|-|-|TRBV11-2
CASSSFSPLRAFF
TGTGCCAGCAGCTCATTTAGCCCTCTCCGAGCTTTCTTT
>TRBJ1-5|-|-|TRBV4-2
CASSQENSYNQPQHF
TGTGCCAGCAGCCAAGAGAACAGCTACAATCAGCCCCAGCATTTT
>TRBJ2-5|-|TRBD2|TRBV30
CAWSVWGGQETQYF
TGTGCCTGGAGTGTATGGGGGGGGCAAGAGACCCAGTACTTC
>TRBJ1-5|few|-|TRBV5-8
CASSLQGYSNQPQHF
TGTGCCAGCAGCCTACAGGGATATAGCAATCAGCCCCAGCATTTT
>TRBJ2-7|-|TRBD2|TRBV13
CASSSRPPAGATSYEQYF
TGTGCCAGCAGCTCGCGGCCCCCAGCGGGGGCAACCTCCTACGAGCAGTACTTC
>TRBJ2-7|once|-|TRBV11-2
CASSSRTEPYEQYF
TGTGCCAGCAGCTCAAGGACTGAGCCCTACGAGCAGTACTTC
>TRBJ2-1|-|TRBD1|TRBV7-2
CASSLVGQGAHEQFF
TGTGCCAGCAGCTTAGTGGGACAGGGTGCCCATGAGCAGTTCTTC
>TRBJ2-2|-|-|TRBV2
CASSESGFTGELFF
TGTGCCAGCAGTGAGTCAGGGTTCACCGGGGAGCTGTTTTTT
>TRBJ2-7|-|TRBD1|TRBV2
CASSTPVGTVVYEQYF
TGTGCCAGCAGTACCCCGGTGGGGACAGTTGTTTACGAGCAGTACTTC
>TRBJ2-7|-|TRBD2|TRBV2
CASTGSGGYEQYF
TGTGCCAGCACCGGTAGCGGGGGATACGAGCAGTACTTC
>TRBJ2-7|-|TRBD1|TRBV27
CASSYGQGQTYEQYF
TGTGCCAGCAGTTATGGACAGGGACAAACCTACGAGCAGTACTTC
>TRBJ2-1|few|-|TRBV7-9
CASSRTSEGQFF
TGTGCCAGCAGCCGCACTTCAGAGGGGCAGTTCTTC
>TRBJ1-1|-|TRBD1|TRBV3-1/TRBV3-2
CASSPREGQGILNTEAFF
TGTGCCAGCAGCCCAAGAGAGGGACAGGGGATATTGAACACTGAAGCTTTCTTT
>TRBJ2-1|-|TRBD2|TRBV10-3
CASSGRPTTYNAEQFF
TGTGCCAGTAGCGGGCGCCCCACGACCTACAATGCTGAGCAGTTCTTC